The T cell receptor beta chain described here comes from a study of T cells expressing NK-cell markers (dated by TCRdb to about 2020). Looking at the study overall: TCR beta-chain repertoires were profiled in sorted CD3+CD56+NKG2C+, CD3+CD56+NKG2C- and CD3+CD56-NKG2C+ T-cell subsets from about 8 donors. Among the eight sequenced donors, only one was HCMV-seronegative, while the other seven were HCMV-seropositive. Randomly selected healthy volunteers, three men and five women, were used as the eight sequenced donors. Illumina HiSeq 2000/2500, MiSeq or NextSeq was used to sequence libraries as 2 x 150 bp reads.

About this clonotype: The antigen this receptor binds is unknown.

Study-wide findings and limitations: For five or six donors, the dominant CD3+CD56+NKG2C+ clonotypes were among the top 10 CD8+ clonotypes and accounted for about 1.0-7.5% of CD8+ T cells. Those dominant clonotypes were again the most abundant among CD3+CD56-NKG2C+ cells in a few donors, at roughly 25-60.1%. Whether the expanded NKG2C-expressing T cell clones were specific for HCMV antigens remained unclear.

These reads were obtained on an Illumina HiSeq 2000. 5'RACE template switching, by which a universal primer site and unique molecular identifiers were added, was used to make TCR beta cDNA libraries. cDNA synthesis was primed from the TCR beta constant segment, followed by two successive PCR amplification steps. The authors processed their data as follows. Reads were demultiplexed and grouped by UMI with MIGEC, and clonotypes were assembled and quantified with MiTCR. Only TCR cDNA sequences supported by at least two reads were kept to exclude erroneous sequences. The tcR package was used for downstream repertoire analysis, and clonotypes were matched across fractions by CDR3 nucleotide sequence plus V segment. Antigen specificity was annotated against VDJdb with VDJmatch, allowing one amino acid substitution in CDR3. Each entry corresponds to one CDR3 protein sequence from reads that TCRdb reprocessed, and DNA is not given. TCRdb, not the authors, supplied the V and J calls. The sample table gives some 500,000 distinct CDR3 sequences. 1.4% of the sample belongs to the ten largest clones.

A commercial ELISA kit detecting HCMV-specific IgG in serum was used to determine HCMV serostatus. Ficoll density gradient centrifugation was used to isolate peripheral blood mononuclear cells from blood. Sequencing was done on a sample of blood T cells: a sorted CD56 or NKG2C T cell subset, CD4+ or CD8+ T cells, or bulk PBMC T cells (not recorded which). The sequence derives from a woman aged 50 to 60 in good health. Donor details come from another sample of the same person, matched by shared clones.

The CDR3 has the sequence CATSDADVEQFF. The chain joins TRBV24-1 to TRBJ2-1. Taken from the germline V gene, the CDR1 and CDR2 loops are KGHDR and SFDVKD. The CDR3 has 12 amino acids, counting the end cysteine and phenylalanine. No DNA is recorded.